A single sample is the source of the 2 T cell receptor beta chains below, sequenced in a study of cytomegalovirus exposure and HLA in healthy donors. Both 60 Vbeta primers and 13 Jbeta primers went into the PCR. Assay: immunoSEQ multiplex PCR; the TCRdb copy retains only in-frame clones and omits some. This sample has about 160,000 clones; approximately 81% occur once, and the top ten carry more than 2%. The sample was PBMCs. The receptors shown here come from a man aged 18 to 29 in good health and CMV-seropositive.

This chain uses TRBV14 with TRBJ1-2, with 9 bases lining up with TRBD1. The trim removed 8 bases at V and 7 bases at J, leaving 8 bases unmatched. Per germline, CDR1 SGHDN and CDR2 FVKESK. The CDR3 runs 13 residues. CDR3 region: CASRGQGLSGYTF. CDR3 nucleotide sequence: TGTGCCAGCCGCGGACAGGGGTTAAGTGGCTACACCTTC. The whole variable domain, filled in from reference TRBV14 and TRBJ1-2, reads EAGVTQFPSHSVIEKGQTVTLRCDPISGHDNLYWYRRVMGKEIKFLLHFVKESKQDESGMPNNRFLAERTGGTYSTLKVQPAELEDSGVYFCASRGQGLSGYTFGSGTRLTVV.

The J gene is TRBJ1-6, the V gene TRBV27, with TRBD1 matching over 7 bases. CDR1 and CDR2 from the germline V gene are MNHEY and SMNVEV (reference sequence). The CDR3 extends over 13 amino acids. After removal of 6 bases from V and 8 bases from J, the junction contained 4 bases not matched to a gene. In nucleotides, the CDR3 is TGTGCCAGCAGCTACGACAGGGATTCACCCCTCCACTTT. This gives the protein CASSYDRDSPLHF.